This TCR beta chain was found in a study of blood T cell repertoires in COVID-19. The wider study: Spain, Italy and the United States supplied samples that represented acute and convalescent COVID-19.

From germline, CDR1 is LNHDA and CDR2 SQIVND (reference sequence). The CDR3 consists of 15 residues. Losses at the gene ends were 10 bases for V and 4 bases for J; bases not matched to a gene: 12. TCRdb keeps only in-frame clones here, not all; method: immunoSEQ multiplex PCR. The sample carries 190,000 or so clones, about nine tenths recorded once. Cohort assignment relied on participant-reported clinical history. The chain links TRBV19 to TRBJ1-3; 8 positions agree with TRBD1. The sequence was obtained from a woman in her 30s who had recovered from COVID-19. Sequencing used PBMCs or T cells enriched from blood (not recorded which). For the CDR3, the DNA is TGTGCCACTACAAGACCGGGACAGGCAGGAAACACCATATATTTT. Protein: CATTRPGQAGNTIYF.